Here is one T cell receptor (beta chain) with its context. Its antigen remains unidentified. This sample stems from a study of PD-1 blockade in classical Hodgkin lymphoma. Study-wide results and limits: Lower baseline TCR diversity marked trial partial responders and progressors. Healthy donors reportedly exceeded newly diagnosed patients in baseline TCR diversity.

The CDR3 length is 12 residues. Per germline, CDR1 SEHNR and CDR2 FQNEAQ (reference sequence). Between the trimmed V and J ends, which lost 4 bases and 7 bases, there was a span of 7 bases. Generated by immunoSEQ multiplex PCR, the TCRdb table keeps only in-frame clones and is missing some. This sample has around 10,000 clones; approximately 83% occur once, and the top ten carry roughly 1.5%. Time point given: cycle 4 day 1 (C4D1), after more than five weeks of nivolumab. After autologous stem cell transplantation all patients relapsed, and prior brentuximab vedotin exposure differed between cohorts. Thawed PBMCs were the source of CD4+ T cells, purified by magnetic negative selection.

The rearrangement links TRBV7-9 to TRBJ2-2; D remains ambiguous. The starting material was CD4+ T cells from blood, obtained before the fourth cycle of nivolumab. The TCR originated in a human donor with classical Hodgkin lymphoma. CDR3 region: CASSSRVGELFF. The CDR3 region has the DNA TGTGCCAGCAGCTCTAGGGTCGGGGAGCTGTTTTTT.